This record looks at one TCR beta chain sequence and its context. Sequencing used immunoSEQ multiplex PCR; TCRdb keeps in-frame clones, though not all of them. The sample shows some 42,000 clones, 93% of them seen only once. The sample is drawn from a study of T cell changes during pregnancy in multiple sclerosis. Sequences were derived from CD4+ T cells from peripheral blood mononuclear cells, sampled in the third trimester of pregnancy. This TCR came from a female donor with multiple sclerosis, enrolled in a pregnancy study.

CDR3 DNA sequence: TGTGCCAGCAGCGCCAGGACAGCGGCTAATGAAAAACTGTTTTTT. This codes for CASSARTAANEKLFF. The chain has TRBV11-2 and TRBJ1-4, with D tentatively TRBD1 (6 bases). Germline CDR1 reads SGHAT; CDR2 reads FQNNGV. The CDR3 consists of 15 residues. Trimming pared 5 bases from V and 3 bases from J, leaving 13 bases between.